This T cell receptor beta chain was retrieved from a study of T-cell reconstitution after alpha-beta-depleted transplantation in children. The CDR3 covers 17 residues. V gave up 4 bases and J gave up 0 bases; unmatched junction bases: 6. The germline V gene encodes CDR1 GTSNPN and CDR2 SVGIG (reference sequence). The TCRbeta library was prepared with unique molecular identifiers. TCRdb re-derived calls from the PCR reads in MiXCR, one entry per CDR3 protein. The sample contains 450,000 to 500,000 distinct CDR3 sequences, about an eighth of which appear only once. The sequencing here drew on PBMCs from the stem cell graft donor, taken from the stem cell graft. The genes are TRBV30 and TRBJ2-6; 10 bases fit TRBD1. The receptor comes from a human donor who donated a stem cell graft to a child with combined immunodeficiency. CDR3 bases: TGTGCCTGGACCGGGGACAGGGGATACTCTGGGGCCAACGTCCTGACTTTC. Its protein product is CAWTGDRGYSGANVLTF. The complete variable domain, with remaining parts taken from reference TRBV30 and TRBJ2-6, reads SQTIHQWPATLVQPVGSPLSLECTVEGTSNPNLYWYRQAAGRGLQLLFYSVGIGQISSEVPQNLSASRPQDRQFILSSKKLLLSDSGFYLCAWTGDRGYSGANVLTFGAGSRLTVL.